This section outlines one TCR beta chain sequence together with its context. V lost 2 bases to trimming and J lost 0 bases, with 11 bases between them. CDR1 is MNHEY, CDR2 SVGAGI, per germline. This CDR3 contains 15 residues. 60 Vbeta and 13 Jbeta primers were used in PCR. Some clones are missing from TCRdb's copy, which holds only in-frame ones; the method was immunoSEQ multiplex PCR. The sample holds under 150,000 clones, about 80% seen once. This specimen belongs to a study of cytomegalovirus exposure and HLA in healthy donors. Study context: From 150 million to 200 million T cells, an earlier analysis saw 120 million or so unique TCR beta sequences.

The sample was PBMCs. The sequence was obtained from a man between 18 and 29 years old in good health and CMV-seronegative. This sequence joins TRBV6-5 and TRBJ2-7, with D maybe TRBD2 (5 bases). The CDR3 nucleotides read TGTGCCAGCAGTTACGCGGGTACGGCCTCCTACGAGCAGTACTTC. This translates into CASSYAGTASYEQYF.